This TCR beta chain comes out of a study of blood T cell repertoires in COVID-19. Background on the study: COVID-19 samples collected from the United States, Italy and Spain covered acute and convalescent phases.

CDR3 length equals 13 residues. Germline V gene lookup returns CDR1 SEHNR and CDR2 FQNEAQ (reference sequence). V lost 5 bases to trimming and J lost 5 bases; unmatched junction nucleotides: 3. In the original workflow: The assay estimated nucleated cells by amplifying reference gene primers. The assay was immunoSEQ multiplex PCR, and TCRdb's table has in-frame clones only and misses some. V and J calls plus clone size are reproduced from that table; the DNA served to infer D and trimming. Here the sample spans about 72,000 clones, approximately 84% being singletons. The chain combines TRBV7-9 with TRBJ2-5; 9 bases align to TRBD2. The receptor comes from a man in his 70s with active or convalescent COVID-19. The source material was peripheral blood. The CDR3 protein is CASSRGLAETQYF. In nucleotides, the CDR3 is TGTGCCAGCAGCCGAGGACTAGCGGAGACCCAGTACTTC.